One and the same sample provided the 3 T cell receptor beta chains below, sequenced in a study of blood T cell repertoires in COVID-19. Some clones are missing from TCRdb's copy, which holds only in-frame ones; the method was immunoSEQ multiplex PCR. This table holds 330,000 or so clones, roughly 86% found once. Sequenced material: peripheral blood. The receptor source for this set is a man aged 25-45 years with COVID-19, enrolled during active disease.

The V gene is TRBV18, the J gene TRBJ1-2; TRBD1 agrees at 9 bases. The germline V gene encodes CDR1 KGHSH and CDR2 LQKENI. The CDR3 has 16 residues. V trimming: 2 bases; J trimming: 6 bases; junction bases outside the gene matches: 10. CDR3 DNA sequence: TGTGCCAGCTCACCATCCACCGGGACAGGGAGCAATGGCTACACCTTC. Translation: CASSPSTGTGSNGYTF.

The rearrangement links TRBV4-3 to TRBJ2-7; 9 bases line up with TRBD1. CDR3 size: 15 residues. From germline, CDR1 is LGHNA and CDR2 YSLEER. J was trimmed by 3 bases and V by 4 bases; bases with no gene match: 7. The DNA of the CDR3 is TGCGCCAGCAGCCCAGCAACAGGGGGCGGCTACGAGCAGTACTTC. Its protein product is CASSPATGGGYEQYF.

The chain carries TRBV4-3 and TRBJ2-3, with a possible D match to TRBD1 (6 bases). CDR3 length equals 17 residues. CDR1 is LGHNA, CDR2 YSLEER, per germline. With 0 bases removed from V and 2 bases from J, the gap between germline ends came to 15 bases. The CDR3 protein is CASSQDLAGAYTDTQYF. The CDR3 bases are TGCGCCAGCAGCCAAGATTTAGCAGGGGCGTACACAGATACGCAGTATTTT.